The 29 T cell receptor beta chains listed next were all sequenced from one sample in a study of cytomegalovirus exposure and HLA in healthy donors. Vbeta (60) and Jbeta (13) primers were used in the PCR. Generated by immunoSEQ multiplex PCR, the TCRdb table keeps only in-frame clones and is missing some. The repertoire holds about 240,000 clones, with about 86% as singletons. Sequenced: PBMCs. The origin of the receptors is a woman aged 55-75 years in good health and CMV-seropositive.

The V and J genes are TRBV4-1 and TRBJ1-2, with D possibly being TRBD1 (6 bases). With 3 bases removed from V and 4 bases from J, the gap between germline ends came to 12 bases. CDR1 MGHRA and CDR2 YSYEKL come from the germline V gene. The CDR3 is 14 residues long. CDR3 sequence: CASSQRGRGYGYTF. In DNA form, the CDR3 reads TGCGCCAGCAGCCAGAGGGGGAGAGGCTATGGCTACACCTTC.

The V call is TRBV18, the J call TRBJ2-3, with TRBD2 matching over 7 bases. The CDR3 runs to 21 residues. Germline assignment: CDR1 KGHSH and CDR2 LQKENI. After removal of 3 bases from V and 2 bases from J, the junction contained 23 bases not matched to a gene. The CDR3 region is CASSPLGVLSRGTTHTDTQYF. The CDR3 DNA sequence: TGTGCCAGCTCACCCCTGGGTGTCCTGTCAAGAGGGACTACCCACACAGATACGCAGTATTTT.

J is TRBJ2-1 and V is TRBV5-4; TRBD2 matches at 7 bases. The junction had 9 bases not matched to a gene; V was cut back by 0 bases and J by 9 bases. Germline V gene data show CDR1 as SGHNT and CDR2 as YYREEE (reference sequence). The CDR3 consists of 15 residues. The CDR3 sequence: CASSLGREGRGEQFF. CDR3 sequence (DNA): TGTGCCAGCAGCTTGGGGAGGGAGGGCCGGGGTGAGCAGTTCTTC.

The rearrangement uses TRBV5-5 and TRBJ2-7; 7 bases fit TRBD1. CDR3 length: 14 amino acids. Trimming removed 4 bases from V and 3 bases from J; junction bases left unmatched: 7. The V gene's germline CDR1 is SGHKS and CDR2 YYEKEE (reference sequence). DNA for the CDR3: TGTGCCAGCAGCACTTTGGGACAGAACTACGAGCAGTACTTC. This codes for CASSTLGQNYEQYF. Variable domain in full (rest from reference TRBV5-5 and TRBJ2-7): DAGVTQSPTHLIKTRGQQVTLRCSPISGHKSVSWYQQVLGQGPQFIFQYYEKEERGRGNFPDRFSARQFPNYSSELNVNALLLGDSALYLCASSTLGQNYEQYFGPGTRLTVT.

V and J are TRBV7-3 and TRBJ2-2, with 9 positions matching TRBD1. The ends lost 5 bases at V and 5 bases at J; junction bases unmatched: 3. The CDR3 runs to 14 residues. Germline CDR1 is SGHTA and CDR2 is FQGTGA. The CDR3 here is CASSPQGATGELFF. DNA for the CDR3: TGTGCCAGCAGCCCACAGGGGGCAACCGGGGAGCTGTTTTTT.

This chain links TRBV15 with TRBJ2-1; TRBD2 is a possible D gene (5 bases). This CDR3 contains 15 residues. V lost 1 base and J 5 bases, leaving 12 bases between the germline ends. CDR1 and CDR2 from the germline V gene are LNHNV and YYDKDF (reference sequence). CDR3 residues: CATSRGQRGNNEQFF. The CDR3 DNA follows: TGTGCCACCAGCAGAGGTCAAAGAGGGAACAATGAGCAGTTCTTC.

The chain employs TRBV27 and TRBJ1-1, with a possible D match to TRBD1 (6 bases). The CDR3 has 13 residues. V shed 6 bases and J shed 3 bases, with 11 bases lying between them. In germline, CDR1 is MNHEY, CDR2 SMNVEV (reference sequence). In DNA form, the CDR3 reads TGTGCCAGCAGCAGGGGAGAGGACACTGAAGCTTTCTTT. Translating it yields CASSRGEDTEAFF.

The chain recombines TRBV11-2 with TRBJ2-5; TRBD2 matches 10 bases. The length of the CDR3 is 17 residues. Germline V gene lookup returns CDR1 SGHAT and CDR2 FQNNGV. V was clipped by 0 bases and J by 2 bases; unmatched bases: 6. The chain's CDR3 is CASSLESWTSGQETQYF. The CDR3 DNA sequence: TGTGCCAGCAGCTTAGAATCTTGGACTAGCGGACAAGAGACCCAGTACTTC.

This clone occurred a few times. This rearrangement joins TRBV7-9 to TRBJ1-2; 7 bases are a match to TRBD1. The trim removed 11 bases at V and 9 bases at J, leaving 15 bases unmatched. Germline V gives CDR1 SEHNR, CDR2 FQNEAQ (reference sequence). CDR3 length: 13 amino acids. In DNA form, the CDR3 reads TGTGCCGGCGGTGGAGCGGACAGGACTAGCTACACCTTC. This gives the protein CAGGGADRTSYTF.

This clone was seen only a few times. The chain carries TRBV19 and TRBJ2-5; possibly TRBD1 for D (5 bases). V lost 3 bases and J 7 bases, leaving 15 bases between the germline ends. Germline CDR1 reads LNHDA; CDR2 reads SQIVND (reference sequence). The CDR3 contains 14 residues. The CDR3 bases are TGTGCCAGTAGTATTAGACAGCGACAAAGGACCCAGTACTTC. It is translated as CASSIRQRQRTQYF.

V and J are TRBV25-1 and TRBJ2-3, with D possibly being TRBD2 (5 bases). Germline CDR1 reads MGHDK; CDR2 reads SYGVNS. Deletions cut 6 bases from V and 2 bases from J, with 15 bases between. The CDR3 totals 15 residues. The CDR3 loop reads CASSLPSSPTDTQYF. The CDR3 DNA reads TGTGCCAGCAGCCTTCCTAGCAGCCCCACAGATACGCAGTATTTT.

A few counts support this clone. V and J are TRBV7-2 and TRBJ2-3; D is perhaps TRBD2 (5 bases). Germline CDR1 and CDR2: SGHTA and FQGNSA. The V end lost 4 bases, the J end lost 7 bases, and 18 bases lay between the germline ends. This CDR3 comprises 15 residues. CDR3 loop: CASSSGGSEPYTQYF. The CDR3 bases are TGTGCCAGCAGCTCAGGTGGTAGCGAGCCATATACGCAGTATTTT.

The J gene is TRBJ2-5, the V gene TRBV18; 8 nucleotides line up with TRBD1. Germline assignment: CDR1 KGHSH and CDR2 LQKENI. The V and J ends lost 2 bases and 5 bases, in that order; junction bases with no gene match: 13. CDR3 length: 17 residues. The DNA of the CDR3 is TGTGCCAGCTCACCAATTCTCCAGGGGGCGAACCGGGAGACCCAGTACTTC. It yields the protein CASSPILQGANRETQYF.

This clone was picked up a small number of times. CDR3 nucleotides: TGTGCCAGCAGCGCCGACGGCGGGACTGAAGCTTTCTTT. This translates into CASSADGGTEAFF. The rearrangement joins TRBV6-4 to TRBJ1-1; D gene ambiguous. The CDR3 totals 13 residues. Deletions cut 6 bases from V and 5 bases from J, with 13 bases between. CDR1 is MRHNA, CDR2 SNTAGT, per germline.

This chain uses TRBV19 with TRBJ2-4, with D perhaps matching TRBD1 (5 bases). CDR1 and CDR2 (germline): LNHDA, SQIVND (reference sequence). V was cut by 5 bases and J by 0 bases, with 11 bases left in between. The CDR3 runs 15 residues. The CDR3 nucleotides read TGTGCCAGTAGTCAGGGCCCACTAGCCAAAAACATTCAGTACTTC. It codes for CASSQGPLAKNIQYF.

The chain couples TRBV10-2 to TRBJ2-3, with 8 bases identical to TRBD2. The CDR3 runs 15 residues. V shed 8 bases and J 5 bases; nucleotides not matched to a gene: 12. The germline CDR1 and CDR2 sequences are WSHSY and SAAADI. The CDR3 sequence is CASEPGLVVRDTQYF. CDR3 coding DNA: TGCGCCAGCGAGCCGGGACTAGTGGTGAGAGATACGCAGTATTTT.

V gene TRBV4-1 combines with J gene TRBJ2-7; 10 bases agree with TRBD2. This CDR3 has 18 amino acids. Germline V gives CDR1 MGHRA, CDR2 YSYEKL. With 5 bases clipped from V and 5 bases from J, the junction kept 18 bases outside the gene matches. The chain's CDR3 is CASSSIYSGRRRWNEQYF. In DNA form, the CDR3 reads TGCGCCAGCAGCTCGATTTATAGCGGGAGGCGGAGATGGAACGAGCAGTACTTC.

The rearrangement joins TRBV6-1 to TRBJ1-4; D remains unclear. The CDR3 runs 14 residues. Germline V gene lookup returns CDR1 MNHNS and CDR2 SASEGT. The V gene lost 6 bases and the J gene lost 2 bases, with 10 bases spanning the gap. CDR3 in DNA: TGTGCCAGCAGCCGCGGTTGGACTAATGAAAAACTGTTTTTT. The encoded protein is CASSRGWTNEKLFF.

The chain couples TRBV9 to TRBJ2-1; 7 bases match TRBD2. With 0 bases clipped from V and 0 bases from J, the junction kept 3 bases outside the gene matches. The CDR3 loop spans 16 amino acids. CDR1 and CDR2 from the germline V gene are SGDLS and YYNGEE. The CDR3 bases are TGTGCCAGCAGCGTAGAACCTAGCGGCTCCTACAATGAGCAGTTCTTC. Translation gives CASSVEPSGSYNEQFF.

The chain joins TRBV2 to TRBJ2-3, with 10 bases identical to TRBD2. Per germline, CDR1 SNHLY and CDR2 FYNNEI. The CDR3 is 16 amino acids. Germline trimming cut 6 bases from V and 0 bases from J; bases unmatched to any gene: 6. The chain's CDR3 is CASRFRSGRSTDTQYF. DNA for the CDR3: TGTGCCAGCAGGTTTCGTAGCGGGAGGAGCACAGATACGCAGTATTTT.

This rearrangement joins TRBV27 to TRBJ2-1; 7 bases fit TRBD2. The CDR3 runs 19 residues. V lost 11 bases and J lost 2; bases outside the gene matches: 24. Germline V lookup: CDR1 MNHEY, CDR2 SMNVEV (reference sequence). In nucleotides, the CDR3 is TGTGCCGCATCACCCTTTCTGTCTAGCGGCCCTCAAGCCTACAATGAGCAGTTCTTC. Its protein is CAASPFLSSGPQAYNEQFF.

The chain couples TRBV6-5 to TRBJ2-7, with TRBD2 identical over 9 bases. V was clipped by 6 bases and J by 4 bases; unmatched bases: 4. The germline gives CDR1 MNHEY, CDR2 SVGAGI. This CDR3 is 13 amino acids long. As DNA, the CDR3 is TGTGCCAGCAGACCGGGACTAGCATACGAGCAGTACTTC. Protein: CASRPGLAYEQYF.

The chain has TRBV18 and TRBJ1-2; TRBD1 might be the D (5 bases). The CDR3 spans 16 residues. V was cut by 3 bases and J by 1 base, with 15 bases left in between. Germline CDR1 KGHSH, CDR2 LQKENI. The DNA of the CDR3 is TGTGCCAGCTCACCTAAGGGGCCGAATAATAACTATGGCTACACCTTC. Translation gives CASSPKGPNNNYGYTF. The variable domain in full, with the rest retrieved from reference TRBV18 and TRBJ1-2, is NAGVMQNPRHLVRRRGQEARLRCSPMKGHSHVYWYRQLPEEGLKFMVYLQKENIIDESGMPKERFSAEFPKEGPSILRIQQVVRGDSAAYFCASSPKGPNNNYGYTFGSGTRLTVV.

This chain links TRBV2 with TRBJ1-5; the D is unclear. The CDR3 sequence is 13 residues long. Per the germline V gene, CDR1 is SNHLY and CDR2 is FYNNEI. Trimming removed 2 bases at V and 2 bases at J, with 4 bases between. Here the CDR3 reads CASSEIGNQPQHF. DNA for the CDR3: TGTGCCAGCAGTGAAATAGGCAATCAGCCCCAGCATTTT.

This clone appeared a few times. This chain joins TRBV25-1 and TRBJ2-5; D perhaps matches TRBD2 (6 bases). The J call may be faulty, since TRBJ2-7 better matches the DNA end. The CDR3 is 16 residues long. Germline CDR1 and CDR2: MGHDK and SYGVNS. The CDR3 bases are TGTGCCAGCAGTGAAGGGGTCCGGGAGCACTCCTACGAGCAGTACTTC. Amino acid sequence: CASSEGVREHSYEQYF.

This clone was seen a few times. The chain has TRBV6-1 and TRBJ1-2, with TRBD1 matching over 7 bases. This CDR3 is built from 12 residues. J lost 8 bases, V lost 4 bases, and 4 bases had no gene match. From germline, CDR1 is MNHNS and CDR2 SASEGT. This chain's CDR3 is CASSVGTDGYTF. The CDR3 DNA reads TGTGCCAGCAGTGTGGGGACAGACGGCTACACCTTC.

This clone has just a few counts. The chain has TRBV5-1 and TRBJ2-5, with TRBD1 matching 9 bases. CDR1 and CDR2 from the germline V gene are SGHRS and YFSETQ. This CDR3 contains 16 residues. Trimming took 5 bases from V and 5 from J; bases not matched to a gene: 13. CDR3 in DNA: TGCGCCAGCAGAGAAACCTACAGGGGGCGCCGGGAGACCCAGTACTTC. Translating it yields CASRETYRGRRETQYF. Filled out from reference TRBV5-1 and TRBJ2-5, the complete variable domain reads KAGVTQTPRYLIKTRGQQVTLSCSPISGHRSVSWYQQTPGQGLQFLFEYFSETQRNKGNFPGRFSGRQFSNSRSEMNVSTLELGDSALYLCASRETYRGRRETQYFGPGTRLLVL.

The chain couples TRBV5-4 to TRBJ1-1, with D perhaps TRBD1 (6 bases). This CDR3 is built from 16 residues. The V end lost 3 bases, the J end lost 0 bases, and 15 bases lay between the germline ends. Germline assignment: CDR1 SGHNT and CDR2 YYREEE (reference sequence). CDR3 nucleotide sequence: TGTGCCAGCAGCTCCGGGACAACGCTGCTGAACACTGAAGCTTTCTTT. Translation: CASSSGTTLLNTEAFF.

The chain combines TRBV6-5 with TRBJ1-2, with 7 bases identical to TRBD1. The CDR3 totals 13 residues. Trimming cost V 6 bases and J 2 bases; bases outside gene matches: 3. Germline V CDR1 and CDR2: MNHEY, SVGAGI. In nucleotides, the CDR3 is TGTGCCAGCAGCCCGGACAGGAACTATGGCTACACCTTC. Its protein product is CASSPDRNYGYTF.